The next 2 T cell receptor beta chains were all read from a single sample in a study of CD8 T cells in ankylosing spondylitis. TCRdb ran MiXCR on the 5' RACE reads and lists one entry per CDR3 protein. The table lists 250,000 to 300,000 distinct CDR3 sequences, 20% of them singletons. Sequenced: blood, either unsorted or a sorted T cell fraction (not recorded which). The origin of the receptors is a male donor with ankylosing spondylitis or in good health (not recorded which).

This clonotype was recorded a few times. The rearrangement uses TRBV5-1 and TRBJ1-6; D is ambiguous. The V gene's germline CDR1 is SGHRS and CDR2 YFSETQ. Deletions cut 4 bases from V and 8 bases from J, with 16 bases between. This CDR3 comprises 15 residues. The CDR3 protein is CASSVDPRSDSPLHF. CDR3 coding DNA: TGCGCCAGCAGCGTGGATCCTAGATCAGATTCACCCCTCCACTTT.

In its sample, this clonotype was seen a few times. The chain carries TRBV7-9 and TRBJ2-5; D gene unclear. This CDR3 region has 11 residues. The germline V and J ends were trimmed by 7 bases and 5 bases, with 8 bases remaining between them. Germline assignment: CDR1 SEHNR and CDR2 FQNEAQ (reference sequence). The CDR3 loop is CASTNAETQYF. The CDR3 DNA reads TGTGCCAGCACTAATGCGGAGACCCAGTACTTC. Full variable domain (remainder filled in from reference TRBV7-9 and TRBJ2-5): DTGVSQNPRHKITKRGQNVTFRCDPISEHNRLYWYRQTLGQGPEFLTYFQNEAQLEKSRLLSDRFSAERPKGSFSTLEIQRTEQGDSAMYLCASTNAETQYFGPGTRLLVL.